This TCR beta chain was retrieved from a study of cytomegalovirus exposure and HLA in healthy donors. Study observations and caveats: At a 0.05 false discovery rate, a later analysis found around 17,000 TCR beta sequences to be associated with HLA alleles. Reports credit the classifier with highly specific, highly sensitive diagnosis of cytomegalovirus status.

Comments on this clone: The antigen is not known.

13 Jbeta primers and 60 Vbeta primers were used for the PCR. Data came from immunoSEQ multiplex PCR; TCRdb stores just in-frame clones and leaves some out. This sample's table has tens of thousands of clones. This CDR3 region has 16 residues. J gave up 5 bases and V 0 bases, and 7 bases lay outside the gene matches. Per the germline V gene, CDR1 is SGHRS and CDR2 is YFSETQ. The receptor's source is a female donor in good health and CMV-seropositive. The V gene is TRBV5-1, the J gene TRBJ2-1; 8 positions match TRBD1. The sequenced sample consisted of PBMCs. The CDR3 sequence: CASSLGVTGADNEQFF. CDR3 in DNA: TGCGCCAGCAGCTTGGGGGTGACAGGGGCCGACAATGAGCAGTTCTTC.